Listed below are T cell receptor beta chains from one sample, sequenced in a study of blood T cell repertoires in COVID-19. Sequencing used immunoSEQ multiplex PCR; TCRdb keeps in-frame clones, though not all of them. The sample shows a few hundred thousand clones, 80% to 85% of them seen only once. Material: peripheral blood. These TCRs come from an older woman who had recovered from COVID-19. CDR3s include the opening cysteine and the closing phenylalanine or tryptophan. D genes are given only for firm matches. Clone size, where shown, is once, few, many, or a class for clones that have expanded.

d_gene | abundance | j_gene | v_gene | CDR3aa | CDR3nt
- | - | TRBJ1-5 | TRBV19 | CASSRGANQPQHF | TGTGCCAGTAGTCGGGGGGCCAATCAGCCCCAGCATTTT
- | - | TRBJ1-1 | TRBV10-2 | CASRGWNTEAFF | TGCGCCAGCCGAGGGTGGAACACTGAAGCTTTCTTT
- | - | TRBJ2-1 | TRBV29-1 | CSVPGYNEQFF | TGCAGCGTTCCGGGCTACAATGAGCAGTTCTTC
- | - | TRBJ1-1 | TRBV5-5 | CASSWGVNTEAFF | TGTGCCAGCAGCTGGGGGGTGAACACTGAAGCTTTCTTT
- | - | TRBJ2-5 | TRBV2 | CASSWWGSEETQYF | TGTGCCAGCAGTTGGTGGGGCTCGGAAGAGACCCAGTACTTC
- | - | TRBJ2-1 | TRBV7-2 | CASSGGRGNEQFF | TGTGCCAGCAGCGGGGGCCGGGGTAATGAGCAGTTCTTC
- | - | TRBJ1-3 | TRBV5-6 | CASSFGGHSPGNTIYF | TGTGCCAGCAGCTTTGGGGGACATTCCCCTGGAAACACCATATATTTT
- | - | TRBJ1-6 | TRBV6-2/TRBV6-3 | CASSSGSYNSPLHF | TGTGCCAGCAGTTCAGGGTCCTATAATTCACCCCTCCACTTT
- | - | TRBJ2-1 | TRBV7-3 | CASSLNLEHEQFF | TGTGCCAGCAGCTTAAATCTGGAGCATGAGCAGTTCTTC
- | - | TRBJ1-2 | TRBV19 | CASSSQTGAYGYTF | TGTGCCAGTAGTTCCCAGACAGGTGCCTATGGCTACACCTTC
- | - | TRBJ2-1 | TRBV4-3 | CASSQERGIIGNEQFF | TGCGCCAGCAGCCAAGAGCGCGGGATTATAGGGAATGAGCAGTTCTTC
TRBD1 | - | TRBJ2-7 | TRBV7-9 | CASSGTESSYEQYF | TGTGCCAGCAGCGGGACAGAGTCTTCCTACGAGCAGTACTTC
- | - | TRBJ2-7 | TRBV30 | CAWEAGEQYF | TGTGCCTGGGAAGCTGGTGAGCAGTACTTC
- | few | TRBJ2-5 | TRBV5-4 | CASSFWAGKETQYF | TGTGCCAGCAGCTTTTGGGCGGGGAAGGAGACCCAGTACTTC
- | - | TRBJ2-7 | TRBV5-1 | CASSLGGQTSYEQYF | TGCGCCAGCAGCTTGGGTGGACAGACCTCCTACGAGCAGTACTTC
TRBD2 | - | TRBJ2-2 | TRBV24-1 | CATSVGGGPGELFF | TGTGCCACCAGTGTTGGCGGGGGGCCCGGGGAGCTGTTTTTT
- | - | TRBJ2-3 | TRBV2 | CASMFRAGASTDTQYF | TGTGCCAGCATGTTCAGGGCGGGGGCCTCCACAGATACGCAGTATTTT
TRBD1 | - | TRBJ2-7 | TRBV6-1 | CASSEARQGHYEQYF | TGTGCCAGCAGTGAAGCAAGACAGGGTCACTACGAGCAGTACTTC
TRBD1 | - | TRBJ1-4 | TRBV3-1/TRBV3-2 | CASSQLSGTGNEKLFF | TGTGCCAGCAGCCAACTCTCCGGGACAGGGAATGAAAAACTGTTTTTT
TRBD1 | - | TRBJ2-1 | TRBV29-1 | CSVEKGTGVFDEQFF | TGCAGCGTTGAAAAGGGGACAGGGGTTTTCGATGAGCAGTTCTTC
TRBD1 | - | TRBJ1-2 | TRBV27 | CASSFLGAGQGYGYTF | TGTGCCAGCAGTTTCTTGGGGGCGGGACAGGGGTATGGCTACACCTTC
- | - | TRBJ1-5 | TRBV6-6 | CASRSAGAWGQPQHF | TGTGCCAGCAGGTCGGCGGGGGCGTGGGGACAGCCCCAGCATTTT
- | - | TRBJ2-4 | TRBV2 | CASSESPLLSKNIQYF | TGTGCCAGCAGTGAATCACCCCTATTATCCAAAAACATTCAGTACTTC
- | - | TRBJ1-4 | TRBV19 | CASSRGGLGEKLFF | TGTGCCAGTAGTAGGGGGGGGCTCGGTGAAAAACTGTTTTTT
- | - | TRBJ2-7 | TRBV3-1/TRBV3-2 | CASSQLGECYEQYF | TGTGCCAGCAGCCAACTCGGGGAGTGCTACGAGCAGTACTTC
- | - | TRBJ2-7 | TRBV6-6 | CASTQGPQGTRNEQYF | TGTGCCAGCACCCAGGGTCCACAGGGAACGAGAAACGAGCAGTACTTC
TRBD2 | - | TRBJ2-1 | TRBV2 | CASSYLAGVGDEQFF | TGTGCCAGCAGTTACTTGGCGGGGGTTGGGGATGAGCAGTTCTTC
- | - | TRBJ1-4 | TRBV6-5 | CASSSGEKLFF | TGTGCCAGCAGTTCAGGGGAAAAACTGTTTTTT
TRBD2 | - | TRBJ2-7 | TRBV5-8 | CASSLVGLAGDNSYEQYF | TGTGCCAGCAGCTTGGTTGGACTAGCGGGGGATAATTCCTACGAGCAGTACTTC
- | - | TRBJ2-5 | TRBV7-6 | CASSSSGGLQYF | TGTGCCAGCAGCTCTTCCGGGGGGCTCCAGTACTTC
TRBD1 | - | TRBJ2-5 | TRBV10-3 | CAIRGQGRQETQYF | TGTGCCATCAGGGGACAGGGCCGACAAGAGACCCAGTACTTC
TRBD1 | - | TRBJ2-7 | TRBV10-3 | CAISRQGMTYEQYF | TGTGCCATCAGCAGACAGGGAATGACCTACGAGCAGTACTTC
- | - | TRBJ1-1 | TRBV6-5 | CASSYRRGLAEAFF | TGTGCCAGCAGTTACCGACGGGGACTAGCTGAAGCTTTCTTT
TRBD1 | once | TRBJ1-1 | TRBV11-2 | CASSSLGRGQGEAFF | TGTGCCAGCAGCTCCCTTGGTAGGGGGCAGGGTGAAGCTTTCTTT
TRBD2 | - | TRBJ2-5 | TRBV5-1 | CASSSLAGGSQETQYF | TGCGCCAGCAGTTCCTTAGCGGGGGGGTCCCAAGAGACCCAGTACTTC
TRBD1 | - | TRBJ1-5 | TRBV4-1 | CASSQHRDSNQPQHF | TGCGCCAGCAGCCAACACCGGGACAGTAATCAGCCCCAGCATTTT
- | - | TRBJ1-4 | TRBV3-1/TRBV3-2 | CASSHSTGSEKLFF | TGTGCCAGCAGCCATTCCACAGGGTCTGAAAAACTGTTTTTT
- | - | TRBJ1-1 | TRBV5-5 | CASSLGGGPEAFF | TGTGCCAGCAGCTTGGGAGGGGGACCTGAAGCTTTCTTT
- | - | TRBJ2-1 | TRBV4-1 | CASSQNLDEQFF | TGCGCCAGCAGCCAAAACTTGGATGAGCAGTTCTTC
- | - | TRBJ1-2 | TRBV30 | CAWSGRDLWGYTF | TGTGCCTGGAGTGGGAGAGACCTTTGGGGCTACACCTTC
TRBD2 | - | TRBJ2-1 | TRBV2 | CASSRERGEANEQFF | TGTGCCAGCAGTAGAGAGCGGGGGGAGGCCAATGAGCAGTTCTTC
- | - | TRBJ1-1 | TRBV5-1 | CASSRSRGNTEAFF | TGCGCCAGCAGCAGGAGCAGGGGGAACACTGAAGCTTTCTTT
- | - | TRBJ1-2 | TRBV4-3 | CASSQVVSPVYGYTF | TGCGCCAGCAGCCAAGTCGTTAGCCCGGTCTATGGCTACACCTTC
- | once | TRBJ1-2 | TRBV7-9 | CASSPGGGQGGYTF | TGTGCCAGCAGCCCGGGGGGAGGGCAGGGTGGCTACACCTTC
- | - | TRBJ1-1 | TRBV29-1 | CSVEEGGLGAFF | TGCAGCGTTGAAGAGGGGGGGTTAGGAGCTTTCTTT
- | few | TRBJ2-2 | TRBV24-1 | CATSGAGTGELFF | TGTGCCACCAGTGGAGCGGGCACCGGGGAGCTGTTTTTT
- | - | TRBJ2-7 | TRBV12-5 | CASGLTGDYEQYF | TGTGCTAGTGGTTTGACGGGGGACTACGAGCAGTACTTC
TRBD2 | - | TRBJ2-2 | TRBV5-1 | CASSLAASGNTGELFF | TGCGCCAGCAGCTTGGCCGCTAGCGGGAACACCGGGGAGCTGTTTTTT
- | - | TRBJ1-4 | TRBV15 | CATRFQGSETLATNEKLFF | TGTGCCACCAGGTTCCAGGGCAGTGAGACTCTTGCAACTAATGAAAAACTGTTTTTT